Following are 19 T cell receptor beta chains from one sample sequenced in a study of Graves' ophthalmopathy and Graves' hyperthyroidism. The authors amplified TCR beta CDR3 regions from RNA transcripts. An initial RT-PCR round employing HTBI primers preceded a second-round multiplex PCR. Via MiXCR, TCRdb re-called the multiplex PCR reads, giving one row per CDR3 protein. The sample holds hundreds of thousands of distinct CDR3 sequences; 22% are singletons and the top ten take approximately 7%. What was sequenced was peripheral blood. These receptors originate from a woman between 18 and 29 years old with stable Graves' hyperthyroidism. Some clones in this sample may be carry-over from other donors' samples.

This clonotype was seen repeatedly, ten times or more. The chain has TRBV11-2 and TRBJ2-2; 15 bases map to TRBD2. CDR1 and CDR2 from the germline V gene are SGHAT and FQNNGV. This CDR3 comprises 18 residues. V was clipped by 4 bases and J by 2 bases; unmatched bases: 5. The CDR3 loop reads CASSSRTSGGDNTGELFF. The CDR3 nucleotides read TGTGCCAGCAGCTCCCGGACTAGCGGGGGGGATAACACCGGGGAGCTGTTTTTT.

The table lists this clonotype with many counts. CDR3 region: CASSQDHRNSPLHF. DNA for the CDR3: TGCGCCAGCAGCCAAGACCACAGGAATTCACCCCTCCACTTT. The rearrangement joins TRBV4-1 to TRBJ1-6; possible D gene TRBD1, 5 bases. Germline CDR1 reads MGHRA; CDR2 reads YSYEKL. There are 14 residues in the CDR3. Trimming stripped 0 bases from V and 7 bases from J, with 7 bases between.

The chain recombines TRBV12-3 or TRBV12-4 with TRBJ2-7, with D tentatively TRBD1 (6 bases). V was cut by 6 bases and J by 5 bases, with 17 bases left in between. The CDR3 has 14 residues. CDR3 sequence reads: CASSLENRADEQYF. The DNA of the CDR3 is TGTGCCAGCAGCCTAGAGAACAGGGCGGACGAGCAGTACTTC.

This clonotype was recorded at least ten times. The chain combines TRBV12-3 or TRBV12-4 with TRBJ1-1, with D uncertain. CDR3 length: 11 amino acids. V gave up 3 bases and J gave up 7 bases, with 6 bases separating them. For the CDR3, the DNA is TGTGCCAGCAGTTTTGGTGGTGAAGCTTTCTTT. Its translation is CASSFGGEAFF.

The sample holds many counts of this clonotype. DNA for the CDR3: TGCGCCAGCAGCAAGGGACAGGGGGCAGTTTGGGACACTGAAGCTTTCTTT. It encodes CASSKGQGAVWDTEAFF. This sequence joins TRBV5-1 and TRBJ1-1; 12 positions agree with TRBD1. Germline CDR1 and CDR2: SGHRS and YFSETQ. CDR3 length: 17 residues. The trim removed 4 bases at V and 3 bases at J, leaving 10 bases unmatched.

This clonotype was found a few times. The rearrangement joins TRBV4-3 to TRBJ1-1; tentatively, D is TRBD1 (5 bases). The CDR3 sequence is 16 residues long. Trimming took 0 bases from V and 4 from J, leaving 15 bases between them. Germline V gives CDR1 LGHNA, CDR2 YSLEER. The CDR3 is CASSQDLTQGGTEAFF. CDR3 nucleotide sequence: TGCGCCAGCAGCCAAGATCTAACTCAGGGCGGCACTGAAGCTTTCTTT.

This chain connects TRBV11-2 to TRBJ2-7, with 9 positions matching TRBD1. This CDR3 spans 16 amino acids. Germline loops: CDR1 SGHAT, CDR2 FQNNGV. After removal of 5 bases from V and 9 bases from J, the junction contained 17 bases not matched to a gene. As DNA, the CDR3 is TGTGCCAGCAGCCCCACCGCCGGGACAGGGTATTTTGGGCAGTACTTC. Protein product: CASSPTAGTGYFGQYF.

In its sample, this clonotype was seen many times. One end of the junction varies from germline; a read error may be responsible. The chain has TRBV5-1 and TRBJ1-2; a weak D match, TRBD1 (5 bases). The V gene's germline CDR1 is SGHRS and CDR2 YFSETQ. CDR3 length: 13 residues. This CDR3 is CASSLEGSYGYTF. DNA for the CDR3: TGTGCCAGCAGCTTAGAGGGGTCCTATGGCTACACCTTC.

This clonotype was seen ten or more times. This rearrangement joins TRBV4-1 to TRBJ1-1; no reliable D call. V was clipped by 1 base and J by 0 bases, with 12 bases between them. Germline CDR1 and CDR2: MGHRA and YSYEKL. The CDR3 spans 16 residues. The DNA of the CDR3 is TGCGCCAGCAGCCAAGGTCGGGCAGGACTGAACACTGAAGCTTTCTTT. Protein: CASSQGRAGLNTEAFF.

In this sample, this clonotype turned up many times. The chain has TRBV10-3 and TRBJ1-2, with 8 bases lining up with TRBD1. J gave up 1 base and V 3 bases, and 1 base lay outside the gene matches. The germline CDR1 and CDR2 sequences are ENHRY and SYGVKD. This CDR3 is built from 14 residues. CDR3 nucleotides: TGTGCCATCAGTGAAGGACAGGGTAACTATGGCTACACCTTC. This gives the protein CAISEGQGNYGYTF.

Comment on this clonotype: The junction shows a germline mismatch at one end, possibly a read error. This sequence joins TRBV11-2 and TRBJ2-5, with 7 bases lining up with TRBD1. CDR3 length: 15 amino acids. CDR1 and CDR2 from the germline V gene are SGHAT and FQNNGV. The CDR3 sequence: CASSPWDSMFETKYF. The CDR3 region has the DNA TGTGCCAGCAGCCCATGGGACAGTATGTTCGAGACCAAGTACTTC.

This clonotype was observed at least ten times. This rearrangement joins TRBV20-1 to TRBJ1-1; D might be TRBD1 (5 bases). Germline CDR1 DFQATT, CDR2 SNEGSKA (reference sequence). Deletions cut 0 bases from V and 6 bases from J, with 11 bases between. CDR3 length: 13 amino acids. This chain's CDR3 is CSARDLTDSEAFF. For the CDR3, the DNA is TGCAGTGCTAGAGATTTGACAGACTCTGAAGCTTTCTTT.

This chain links TRBV30 with TRBJ1-1; 10 nucleotides align to TRBD1. Germline CDR1 and CDR2: GTSNPN and SVGIG (reference sequence). Unmatched junction bases numbered 5, after V lost 2 bases and J lost 11 bases. This CDR3 is built from 12 residues. DNA of the CDR3: TGTGCCTGGAGTAATCCGGGACAGGGGGCTTTCTTT. It encodes CAWSNPGQGAFF.

This clonotype was picked up many times. A much more abundant neighbour one base away suggests this may be a read error. The rearrangement links TRBV28 to TRBJ2-5; 7 positions agree with TRBD2. The CDR3 is 16 amino acids. V lost 5 bases and J lost 4; bases outside the gene matches: 13. Per the germline V gene, CDR1 is MDHEN and CDR2 is SYDVKM. This CDR3 reads CASSAHPRGSGETQYF. CDR3 bases: TGTGCCAGCAGTGCTCATCCGCGGGGGTCGGGAGAGACCCAGTACTTC.

The chain recombines TRBV20-1 with TRBJ2-7, with D unresolved. Trimming removed 0 bases at V and 0 bases at J, with 12 bases between. Germline V gives CDR1 DFQATT, CDR2 SNEGSKA (reference sequence). The CDR3 extends over 15 amino acids. The CDR3 region has the DNA TGCAGTGCTAGAGATCCCCCGAGGAGCTCCTACGAGCAGTACTTC. Its protein product is CSARDPPRSSYEQYF.

This clonotype was seen repeatedly, ten times or more. The genes are TRBV12-3 or TRBV12-4 and TRBJ1-2; D is ambiguous. The V end lost 0 bases, the J end lost 6 bases, and 14 bases lay between the germline ends. The CDR3 loop spans 15 amino acids. This CDR3 is CASSLALTFGDGYTF. The CDR3 DNA reads TGTGCCAGCAGTTTAGCCCTCACATTTGGGGATGGCTACACCTTC.

This clonotype was counted many times. The genes are TRBV28 and TRBJ1-5; D unresolved. Germline CDR1 is MDHEN and CDR2 is SYDVKM. The CDR3 sequence is 11 residues long. V lost 6 bases and J 7 bases, leaving 7 bases between the germline ends. CDR3 in DNA: TGTGCCAGCAGGGCAGAACAGCCCCAGCATTTT. It codes for CASRAEQPQHF.

This clonotype was seen more than once but under ten times. The V call is TRBV4-1, the J call TRBJ2-5; D is ambiguous. Trimming took off 0 bases at V and 2 bases at J, with 16 bases between the two ends. Germline V lookup: CDR1 MGHRA, CDR2 YSYEKL. This CDR3 comprises 17 residues. The CDR3 sequence: CASSQDVMTWGQETQYF. CDR3 coding DNA: TGCGCCAGCAGCCAAGATGTGATGACCTGGGGACAAGAGACCCAGTACTTC.

This clonotype was recorded at least ten times. The chain couples TRBV4-1 to TRBJ2-5, with TRBD1 matching 8 bases. Per the germline V gene, CDR1 is MGHRA and CDR2 is YSYEKL. J lost 5 bases, V lost 0 bases, and 8 bases had no gene match. This CDR3 has 16 amino acids. The CDR3 sequence is CASSQETGEVWETQYF. The DNA for the CDR3 is TGCGCCAGCAGCCAAGAGACAGGGGAGGTTTGGGAGACCCAGTACTTC.